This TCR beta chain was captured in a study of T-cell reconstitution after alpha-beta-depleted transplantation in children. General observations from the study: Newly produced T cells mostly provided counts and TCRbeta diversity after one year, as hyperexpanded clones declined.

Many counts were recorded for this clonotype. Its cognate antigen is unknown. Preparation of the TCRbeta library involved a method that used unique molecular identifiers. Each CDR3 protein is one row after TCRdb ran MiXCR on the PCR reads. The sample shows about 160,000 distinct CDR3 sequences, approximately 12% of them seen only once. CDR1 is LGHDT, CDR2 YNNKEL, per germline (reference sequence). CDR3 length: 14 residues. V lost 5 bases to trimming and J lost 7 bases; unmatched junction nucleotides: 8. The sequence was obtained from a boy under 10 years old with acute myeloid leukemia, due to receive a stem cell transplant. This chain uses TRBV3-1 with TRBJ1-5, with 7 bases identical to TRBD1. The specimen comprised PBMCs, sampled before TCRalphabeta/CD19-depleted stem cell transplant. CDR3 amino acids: CASSSRQGVQPQHF. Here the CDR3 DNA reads TGTGCCAGCAGCTCGCGACAGGGCGTACAGCCCCAGCATTTT.